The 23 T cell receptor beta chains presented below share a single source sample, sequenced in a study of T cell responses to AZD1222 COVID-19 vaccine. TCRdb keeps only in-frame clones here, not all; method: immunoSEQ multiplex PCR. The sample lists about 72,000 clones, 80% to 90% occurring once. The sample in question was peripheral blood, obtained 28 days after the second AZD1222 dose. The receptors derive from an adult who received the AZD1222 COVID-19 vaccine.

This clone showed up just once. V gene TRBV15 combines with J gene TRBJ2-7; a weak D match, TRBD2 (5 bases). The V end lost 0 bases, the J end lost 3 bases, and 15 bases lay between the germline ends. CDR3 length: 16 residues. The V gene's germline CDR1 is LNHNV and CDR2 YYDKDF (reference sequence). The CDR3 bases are TGTGCCACCAGCAGAGATAGATACGGCGGACTCTACGAGCAGTACTTC. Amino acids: CATSRDRYGGLYEQYF.

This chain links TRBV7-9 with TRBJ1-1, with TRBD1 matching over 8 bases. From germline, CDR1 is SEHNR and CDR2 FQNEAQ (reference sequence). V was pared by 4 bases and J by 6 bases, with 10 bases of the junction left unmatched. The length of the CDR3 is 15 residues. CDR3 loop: CASSSATGAIAEAFF. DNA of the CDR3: TGTGCCAGCAGCTCTGCGACAGGGGCGATAGCTGAAGCTTTCTTT. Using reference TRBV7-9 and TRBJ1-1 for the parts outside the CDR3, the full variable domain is DTGVSQNPRHKITKRGQNVTFRCDPISEHNRLYWYRQTLGQGPEFLTYFQNEAQLEKSRLLSDRFSAERPKGSFSTLEIQRTEQGDSAMYLCASSSATGAIAEAFFGQGTRLTVV.

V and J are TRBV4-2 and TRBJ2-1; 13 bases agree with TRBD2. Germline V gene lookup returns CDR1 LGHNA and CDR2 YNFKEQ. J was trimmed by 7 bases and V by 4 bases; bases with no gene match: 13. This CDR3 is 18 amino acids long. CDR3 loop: CASSPRTSGSLSRNEQFF. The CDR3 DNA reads TGTGCCAGCAGCCCCCGGACTAGCGGGAGTTTATCTAGGAATGAGCAGTTCTTC.

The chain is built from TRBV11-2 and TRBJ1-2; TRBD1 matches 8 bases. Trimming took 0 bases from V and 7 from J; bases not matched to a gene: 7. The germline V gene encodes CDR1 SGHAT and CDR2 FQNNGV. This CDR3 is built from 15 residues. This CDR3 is CASSLEGRGQAGYTF. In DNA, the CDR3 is TGTGCCAGCAGCTTAGAGGGCAGGGGGCAAGCTGGCTACACCTTC.

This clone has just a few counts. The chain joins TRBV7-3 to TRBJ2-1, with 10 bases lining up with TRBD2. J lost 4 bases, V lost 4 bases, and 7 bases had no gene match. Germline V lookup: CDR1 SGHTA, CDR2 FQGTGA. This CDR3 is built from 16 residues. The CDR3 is CASSSRTSGDYNEQFF. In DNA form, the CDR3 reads TGTGCCAGCAGCTCACGGACTAGCGGAGATTACAATGAGCAGTTCTTC. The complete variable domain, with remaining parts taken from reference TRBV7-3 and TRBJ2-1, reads GAGVSQTPSNKVTEKGKYVELRCDPISGHTALYWYRQSLGQGPEFLIYFQGTGAADDSGLPNDRFFAVRPEGSVSTLKIQRTERGDSAVYLCASSSRTSGDYNEQFFGPGTRLTVL.

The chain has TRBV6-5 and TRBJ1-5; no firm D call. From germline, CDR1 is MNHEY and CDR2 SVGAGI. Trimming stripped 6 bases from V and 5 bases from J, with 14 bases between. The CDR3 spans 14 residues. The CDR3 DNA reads TGTGCCAGCAGCTATGGGGTTAAAGATCAGCCCCAGCATTTT. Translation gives CASSYGVKDQPQHF.

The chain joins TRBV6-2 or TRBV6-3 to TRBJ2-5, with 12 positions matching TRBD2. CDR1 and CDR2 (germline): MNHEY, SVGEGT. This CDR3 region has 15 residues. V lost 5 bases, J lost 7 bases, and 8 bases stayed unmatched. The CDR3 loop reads CASSPTSGSRGTQYF. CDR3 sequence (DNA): TGTGCCAGCAGTCCGACTAGCGGGAGTAGGGGGACCCAGTACTTC.

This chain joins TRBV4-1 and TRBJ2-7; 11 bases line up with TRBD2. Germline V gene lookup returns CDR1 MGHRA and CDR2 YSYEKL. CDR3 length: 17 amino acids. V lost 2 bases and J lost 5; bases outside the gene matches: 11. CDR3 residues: CASSQLDMGLAADEQYF. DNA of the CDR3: TGCGCCAGCAGCCAATTAGATATGGGACTAGCGGCGGACGAGCAGTACTTC.

Here the CDR3 DNA reads TGTGCCAGCAGCTTAGGGCGGACGGGGGGGCAGCCCCAGCATTTT. It yields the protein CASSLGRTGGQPQHF. The chain links TRBV7-2 to TRBJ1-5, with D maybe TRBD1 (5 bases). The length of the CDR3 is 15 residues. Trimming took 1 base from V and 7 from J, leaving 14 bases between them. Germline V lookup: CDR1 SGHTA, CDR2 FQGNSA. The full variable domain, completed using reference TRBV7-2 and TRBJ1-5, is GAGVSQSPSNKVTEKGKDVELRCDPISGHTALYWYRQSLGQGLEFLIYFQGNSAPDKSGLPSDRFSAERTGGSVSTLTIQRTQQEDSAVYLCASSLGRTGGQPQHFGDGTRLSIL.

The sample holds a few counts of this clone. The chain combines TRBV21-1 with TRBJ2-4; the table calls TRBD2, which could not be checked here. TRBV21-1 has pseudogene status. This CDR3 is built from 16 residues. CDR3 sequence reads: CASTPGLADNKNIQYF. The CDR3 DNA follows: TGTGCCAGCACCCCGGGACTAGCGGATAACAAAAACATTCAGTACTTC.

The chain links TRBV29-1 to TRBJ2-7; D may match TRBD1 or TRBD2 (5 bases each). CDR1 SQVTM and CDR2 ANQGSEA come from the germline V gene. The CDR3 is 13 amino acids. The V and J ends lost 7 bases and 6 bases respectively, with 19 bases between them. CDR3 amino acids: CSAASGPNSEQYF. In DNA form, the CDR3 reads TGCAGCGCCGCTTCGGGACCCAACTCCGAGCAGTACTTC.

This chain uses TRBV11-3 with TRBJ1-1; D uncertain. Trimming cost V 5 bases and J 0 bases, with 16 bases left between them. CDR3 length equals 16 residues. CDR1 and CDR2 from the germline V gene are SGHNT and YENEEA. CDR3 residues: CASSPSTTNMNTEAFF. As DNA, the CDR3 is TGTGCCAGCAGCCCCTCGACAACCAACATGAACACTGAAGCTTTCTTT.

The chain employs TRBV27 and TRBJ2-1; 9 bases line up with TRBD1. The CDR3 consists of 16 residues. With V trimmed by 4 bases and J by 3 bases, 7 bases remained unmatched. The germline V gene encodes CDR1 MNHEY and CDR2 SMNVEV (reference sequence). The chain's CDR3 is CASSSPGQGSYNEQFF. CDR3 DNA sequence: TGTGCCAGCAGTTCGCCGGGACAGGGAAGCTACAATGAGCAGTTCTTC.

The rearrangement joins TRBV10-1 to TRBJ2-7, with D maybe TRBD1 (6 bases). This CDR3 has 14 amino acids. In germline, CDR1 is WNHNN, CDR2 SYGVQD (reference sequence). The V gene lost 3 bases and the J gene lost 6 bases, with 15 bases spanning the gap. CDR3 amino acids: CASSEGGHSGEQYF. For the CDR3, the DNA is TGCGCCAGCAGTGAAGGGGGACACTCGGGCGAGCAGTACTTC.

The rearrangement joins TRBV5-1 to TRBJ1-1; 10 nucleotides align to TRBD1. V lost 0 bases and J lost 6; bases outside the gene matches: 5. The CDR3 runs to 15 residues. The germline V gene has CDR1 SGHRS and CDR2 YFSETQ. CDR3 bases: TGCGCCAGCAGCTTGGGGGACAGGGGATGGTCTGAAGCTTTCTTT. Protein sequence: CASSLGDRGWSEAFF.

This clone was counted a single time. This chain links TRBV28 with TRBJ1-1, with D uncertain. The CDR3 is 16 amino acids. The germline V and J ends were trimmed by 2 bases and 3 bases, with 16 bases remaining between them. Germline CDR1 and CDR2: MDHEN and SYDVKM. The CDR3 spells CASSLMGGMGDTEAFF. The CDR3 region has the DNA TGTGCCAGCAGTTTAATGGGAGGAATGGGCGACACTGAAGCTTTCTTT.

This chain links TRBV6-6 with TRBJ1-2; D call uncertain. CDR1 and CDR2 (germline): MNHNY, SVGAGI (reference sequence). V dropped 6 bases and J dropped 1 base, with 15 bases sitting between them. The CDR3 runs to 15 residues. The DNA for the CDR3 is TGTGCCAGCAGCCGCGCGGCAGGAGGTAACTATGGCTACACCTTC. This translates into CASSRAAGGNYGYTF.

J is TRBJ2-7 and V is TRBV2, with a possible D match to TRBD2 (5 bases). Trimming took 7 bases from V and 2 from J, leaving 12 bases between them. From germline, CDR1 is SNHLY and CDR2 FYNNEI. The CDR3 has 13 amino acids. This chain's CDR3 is CASKEGSTYEQYF. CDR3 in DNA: TGTGCCAGCAAAGAGGGTTCAACCTACGAGCAGTACTTC.

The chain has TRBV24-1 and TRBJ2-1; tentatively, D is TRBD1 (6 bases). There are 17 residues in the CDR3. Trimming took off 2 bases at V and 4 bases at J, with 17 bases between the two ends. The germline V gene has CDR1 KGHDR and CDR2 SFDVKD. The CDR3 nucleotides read TGTGCCACCAGTGATTCCCGGGCCCAGGGGCAATACAATGAGCAGTTCTTC. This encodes CATSDSRAQGQYNEQFF.

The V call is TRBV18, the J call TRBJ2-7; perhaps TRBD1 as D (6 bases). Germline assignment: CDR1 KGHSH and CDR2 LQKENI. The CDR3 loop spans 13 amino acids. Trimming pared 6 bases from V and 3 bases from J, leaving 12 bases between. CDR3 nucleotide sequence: TGTGCCAGCTCCCCCGGGACAAACTACGAGCAGTACTTC. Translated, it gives CASSPGTNYEQYF. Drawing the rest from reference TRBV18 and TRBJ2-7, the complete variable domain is NAGVMQNPRHLVRRRGQEARLRCSPMKGHSHVYWYRQLPEEGLKFMVYLQKENIIDESGMPKERFSAEFPKEGPSILRIQQVVRGDSAAYFCASSPGTNYEQYFGPGTRLTVT.

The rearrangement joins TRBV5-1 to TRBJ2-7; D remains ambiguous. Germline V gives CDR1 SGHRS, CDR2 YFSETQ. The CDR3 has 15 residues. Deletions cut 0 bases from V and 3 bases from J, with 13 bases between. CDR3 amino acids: CASSLADDIGYEQYF. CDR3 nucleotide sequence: TGCGCCAGCAGCTTGGCCGACGACATTGGCTACGAGCAGTACTTC.

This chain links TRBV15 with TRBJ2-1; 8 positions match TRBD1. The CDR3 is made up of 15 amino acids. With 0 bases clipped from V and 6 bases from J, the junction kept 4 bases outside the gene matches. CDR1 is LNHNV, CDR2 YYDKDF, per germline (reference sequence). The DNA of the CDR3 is TGTGCCACCAGCAGAGATAGGGACAGGAGCAATGAGCAGTTCTTC. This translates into CATSRDRDRSNEQFF.

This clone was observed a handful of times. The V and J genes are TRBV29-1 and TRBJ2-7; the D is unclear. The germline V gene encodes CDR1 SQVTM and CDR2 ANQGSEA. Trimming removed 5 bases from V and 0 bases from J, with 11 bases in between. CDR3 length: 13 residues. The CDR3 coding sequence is TGCAGCGTTCGTTGGCAAGGCTCCTACGAGCAGTACTTC. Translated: CSVRWQGSYEQYF.